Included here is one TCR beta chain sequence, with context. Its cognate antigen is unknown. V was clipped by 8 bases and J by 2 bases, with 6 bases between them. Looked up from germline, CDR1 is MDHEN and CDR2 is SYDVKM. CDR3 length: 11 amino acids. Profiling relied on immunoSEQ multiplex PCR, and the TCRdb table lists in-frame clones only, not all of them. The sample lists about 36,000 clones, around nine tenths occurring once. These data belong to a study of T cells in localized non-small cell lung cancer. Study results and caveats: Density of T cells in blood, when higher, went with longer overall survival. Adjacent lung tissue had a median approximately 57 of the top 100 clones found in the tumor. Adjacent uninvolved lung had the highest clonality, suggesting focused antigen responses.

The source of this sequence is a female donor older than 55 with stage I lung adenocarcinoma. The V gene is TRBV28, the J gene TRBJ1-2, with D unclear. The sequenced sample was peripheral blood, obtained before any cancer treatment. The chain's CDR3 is CASGRNYGYTF. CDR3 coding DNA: TGTGCCAGCGGAAGGAACTATGGCTACACCTTC.